This TCR beta chain was sequenced in a study of OX40 agonist ivuxolimab in advanced cancers. Overall study results and limits: On average, a greater number of expanded clones characterised CD8+ T cells relative to CD4+. At 0.1-3.0 mg/kg, partial responders had clonal expansion among the lowest observed.

The protocol was immunoSEQ multiplex PCR, while the TCRdb copy is restricted to in-frame clones and leaves out a portion. The data show about 66,000 clones, about 88% seen once. V lost 2 bases to trimming and J lost 0 bases, with 8 bases between them. The CDR3 loop spans 16 amino acids. The germline V gene encodes CDR1 MNHEY and CDR2 SVGAGI. This clone was recorded only once. The antigen remains unidentified. On cycle 4 day 1 and cycle 7 day 1, as well as at baseline, blood was sampled. Sequencing used CD4+ or CD8+ T cells sorted from blood, obtained in a trial of the OX40 agonist ivuxolimab. The chain employs TRBV6-5 and TRBJ2-6; D is possibly TRBD1 (5 bases). This clonotype originated in an adult with an advanced solid tumor such as melanoma, head and neck, liver or kidney cancer. CDR3 loop: CASSYPTASGANVLTF. The CDR3 nucleotides read TGTGCCAGCAGTTACCCGACAGCCTCTGGGGCCAACGTCCTGACTTTC.